Below are 28 T cell receptor beta chains sequenced from a single sample in a study of blood T cell repertoires in COVID-19. The protocol was immunoSEQ multiplex PCR, while the TCRdb copy is restricted to in-frame clones and leaves out a portion. The data show 100,000 to 110,000 clones, approximately 81% seen once. Material for sequencing was peripheral blood. These TCRs come from a human donor in a cohort sampled during active COVID-19.

The V and J genes are TRBV7-2 and TRBJ2-5; 7 bases fit TRBD2. Trimming at V came to 1 base and at J to 4 bases, leaving 6 bases not matched to a gene. CDR3 length: 15 amino acids. Germline lookup yields CDR1 SGHTA and CDR2 FQGNSA. For the CDR3, the DNA is TGTGCCAGCAGCTTAGGAGCGGGGCCGGGAGAGACCCAGTACTTC. Translated, it gives CASSLGAGPGETQYF.

The CDR3 DNA is TGCGCCAGCAGCATGAGGACAGCCAACACCGGGGAGCTGTTTTTT. It encodes CASSMRTANTGELFF. This chain joins TRBV5-1 and TRBJ2-2; TRBD1 is a possible D gene (6 bases). This CDR3 contains 15 residues. The germline CDR1 and CDR2 sequences are SGHRS and YFSETQ. V shed 4 bases and J shed 2 bases, with 12 bases lying between them.

The chain employs TRBV5-6 and TRBJ2-3; 7 bases map to TRBD1. V was clipped by 4 bases and J by 3 bases; unmatched bases: 14. Per germline, CDR1 SGHDT and CDR2 YYEEEE. CDR3 length: 17 residues. The CDR3 loop is CASSLTKQGLRTDTQYF. Written as DNA, the CDR3 is TGTGCCAGCAGCCTTACCAAACAGGGGCTGCGTACAGATACGCAGTATTTT.

The DNA for the CDR3 is TGTGCCAGCAGCTTAGAGGCCGGGGGGCCCTATGGCTACACCTTC. It codes for CASSLEAGGPYGYTF. V and J are TRBV7-2 and TRBJ1-2; TRBD1 might be the D (6 bases). From germline, CDR1 is SGHTA and CDR2 FQGNSA. V lost 1 base to trimming and J lost 4 bases, with 13 bases between them. The CDR3 extends over 15 amino acids.

The chain has TRBV19 and TRBJ1-1, with 9 nucleotides matching TRBD1. Germline assignment: CDR1 LNHDA and CDR2 SQIVND (reference sequence). The ends lost 9 bases at V and 4 bases at J; junction bases unmatched: 15. CDR3 length: 16 amino acids. This CDR3 reads CASGERLTGGGTEAFF. The CDR3 DNA reads as TGTGCCAGCGGAGAGCGGCTAACAGGGGGCGGCACTGAAGCTTTCTTT.

The chain is built from TRBV21-1 and TRBJ1-2; TRBD1, as called in the table, went unchecked against the DNA. TRBV21-1 is labeled a pseudogene. There are 15 residues in the CDR3. The CDR3 loop reads CASSKEQEGNYGYTF. Written as DNA, the CDR3 is TGTGCCAGCAGCAAAGAGCAGGAAGGTAACTATGGCTACACCTTC.

The chain combines TRBV20-1 with TRBJ1-1, with TRBD1 matching over 10 bases. V dropped 3 bases and J dropped 4; count of bases not matched to a gene: 2. The CDR3 covers 13 residues. CDR1 and CDR2 from the germline V gene are DFQATT and SNEGSKA (reference sequence). CDR3 amino acids: CSASRTGGTEAFF. In DNA form, the CDR3 reads TGCAGTGCTAGTAGGACAGGGGGCACTGAAGCTTTCTTT.

This chain joins TRBV18 and TRBJ2-1, with 14 bases lining up with TRBD2. J was trimmed by 7 bases and V by 3 bases; bases with no gene match: 5. The germline CDR1 and CDR2 sequences are KGHSH and LQKENI. The CDR3 is 16 amino acids. DNA for the CDR3: TGTGCCAGCTCACCGAGACTAGCGGGGGGGGGAAATGAGCAGTTCTTC. Translating it yields CASSPRLAGGGNEQFF.

This clone was seen once. The CDR3 reads CASSNGQGRWANVLTF. The CDR3 nucleotides are TGTGCCAGCAGCAACGGACAGGGTCGCTGGGCCAACGTCCTGACTTTC. The chain employs TRBV9 and TRBJ2-6; 8 positions match TRBD1. V lost 4 bases to trimming and J lost 5 bases; unmatched junction nucleotides: 8. There are 16 residues in the CDR3. CDR1 and CDR2 from the germline V gene are SGDLS and YYNGEE.

This sequence joins TRBV10-3 and TRBJ1-6, with D possibly matching TRBD1 (6 bases). Germline CDR1 reads ENHRY; CDR2 reads SYGVKD. Trimming stripped 11 bases from V and 6 bases from J, with 14 bases between. CDR3 length: 13 residues. The CDR3 sequence is CAVDGGPNSPLHF. The CDR3 region has the DNA TGTGCCGTCGACGGGGGGCCTAATTCACCCCTCCACTTT.

V usage is TRBV9 and J usage is TRBJ1-2; TRBD1 might be the D (6 bases). The CDR3 spans 12 residues. Trimming shortened V by 3 bases and J by 12 bases, and 15 bases separated the two germline ends. From germline, CDR1 is SGDLS and CDR2 YYNGEE. Written as DNA, the CDR3 is TGTGCCAGCAGCGCGTCCAACAGGGTCCACACCTTC. Protein sequence: CASSASNRVHTF.

This chain uses TRBV5-6 with TRBJ1-4, with TRBD1 as a possible D gene (5 bases). From germline, CDR1 is SGHDT and CDR2 YYEEEE. The CDR3 contains 16 residues. The V gene lost 2 bases and the J gene lost 2 bases, with 13 bases spanning the gap. CDR3 bases: TGTGCCAGCAGCTTAGATGACAGCAACACTAATGAAAAACTGTTTTTT. It translates to CASSLDDSNTNEKLFF.

The chain combines TRBV7-9 with TRBJ1-4; possible D gene TRBD1, 6 bases. Germline V gene data show CDR1 as SEHNR and CDR2 as FQNEAQ (reference sequence). The V gene lost 6 bases and the J gene lost 4 bases, with 15 bases spanning the gap. This CDR3 is 15 amino acids long. The CDR3 here is CASSHTGSGNEKLFF. The DNA for the CDR3 is TGTGCCAGCAGTCACACAGGGTCGGGTAATGAAAAACTGTTTTTT.

The gene calls are TRBV5-1 and TRBJ2-1; 10 bases agree with TRBD2. Germline loops: CDR1 SGHRS, CDR2 YFSETQ. The CDR3 is 15 residues long. Trimming removed 1 base from V and 8 bases from J; junction bases left unmatched: 6. The CDR3 DNA reads TGCGCCAGCAGCTTGCGGCCTAGCGGGAGCTATGAGCAGTTCTTC. The encoded protein is CASSLRPSGSYEQFF.

This clone was counted once. J is TRBJ2-5 and V is TRBV2; a weak D match, TRBD2 (6 bases). The germline V and J ends were trimmed by 3 bases and 2 bases, with 10 bases remaining between them. Germline lookup yields CDR1 SNHLY and CDR2 FYNNEI. This CDR3 has 14 amino acids. CDR3 amino acids: CASSETSFQETQYF. Written as DNA, the CDR3 is TGTGCCAGCAGTGAGACTAGTTTTCAAGAGACCCAGTACTTC.

The V and J genes are TRBV7-9 and TRBJ1-2; D is perhaps TRBD1 (5 bases). The V end lost 8 bases, the J end lost 1 base, and 8 bases lay between the germline ends. Germline lookup yields CDR1 SEHNR and CDR2 FQNEAQ (reference sequence). The CDR3 spans 12 residues. The CDR3 spells CASGTGNYGYTF. The CDR3 DNA follows: TGTGCCAGCGGCACAGGTAACTATGGCTACACCTTC.

This clone was counted a few times. The chain recombines TRBV6-5 with TRBJ1-1; 8 nucleotides line up with TRBD1. This CDR3 is built from 13 residues. Germline CDR1 and CDR2: MNHEY and SVGAGI. Losses at the gene ends were 4 bases for V and 5 bases for J; bases not matched to a gene: 3. CDR3 DNA sequence: TGTGCCAGCAGTTTCAGGGGGCGAACTGAAGCTTTCTTT. Translation gives CASSFRGRTEAFF.

The CDR3 sequence: CASRPLYRGGTGELFF. The CDR3 DNA reads as TGTGCCAGCAGGCCTCTATACAGGGGTGGAACCGGGGAGCTGTTTTTT. The J gene is TRBJ2-2, the V gene TRBV27, with 7 bases that match TRBD1. V gave up 6 bases and J gave up 5 bases; unmatched junction bases: 12. Germline V CDR1 and CDR2: MNHEY, SMNVEV (reference sequence). This CDR3 contains 16 residues.

The V call is TRBV5-5, the J call TRBJ1-2; no definite D call. Trimming shortened V by 0 bases and J by 5 bases, and 11 bases separated the two germline ends. The germline V gene encodes CDR1 SGHKS and CDR2 YYEKEE (reference sequence). This CDR3 has 14 amino acids. DNA for the CDR3: TGTGCCAGCAGCTTGGAGGAGGTACTTTATGGCTACACCTTC. Translating gives CASSLEEVLYGYTF.

The gene calls are TRBV7-6 and TRBJ2-7; a weak D match, TRBD1 (7 bases). CDR1 is SGHVS, CDR2 FNYEAQ, per germline. CDR3 length: 15 residues. The V end lost 1 base, the J end lost 6 bases, and 16 bases lay between the germline ends. The CDR3 reads CASSLEQGEAREQYF. Written as DNA, the CDR3 is TGTGCCAGCAGCTTAGAGCAGGGGGAGGCCCGCGAGCAGTACTTC.

This clone is a singleton in its sample. The chain employs TRBV7-9 and TRBJ1-2; 7 bases line up with TRBD1. This CDR3 has 16 amino acids. Looked up from germline, CDR1 is SEHNR and CDR2 is FQNEAQ (reference sequence). The V segment lost 5 bases and the J segment 5 bases; nucleotides outside the gene matches: 14. CDR3 loop: CASSTFSVDRQYGYTF. The CDR3 region has the DNA TGTGCCAGCAGCACCTTTTCGGTGGACAGGCAATATGGCTACACCTTC.

This sequence joins TRBV6-5 and TRBJ1-3; 11 bases are shared with TRBD1. Germline V CDR1 and CDR2: MNHEY, SVGAGI. There are 14 residues in the CDR3. Germline trimming cut 5 bases from V and 5 bases from J; bases unmatched to any gene: 2. The CDR3 spells CASSRTGGRNTIYF. CDR3 DNA sequence: TGTGCCAGCAGTCGGACAGGGGGCCGAAACACCATATATTTT.

This chain links TRBV7-2 with TRBJ2-1; 10 nucleotides match TRBD1. Per the germline V gene, CDR1 is SGHTA and CDR2 is FQGNSA. The length of the CDR3 is 16 residues. The V gene end was trimmed by 1 base and the J gene end by 6 bases; junction bases not matched to a gene: 6. The CDR3 sequence is CASSLEWDRGSNEQFF. The CDR3 nucleotides are TGTGCCAGCAGCTTAGAATGGGACAGGGGATCCAATGAGCAGTTCTTC.

The V gene is TRBV10-2, the J gene TRBJ1-4, with D possibly TRBD1 on 5 matching bases. In germline, CDR1 is WSHSY, CDR2 SAAADI. This CDR3 has 13 amino acids. V was trimmed by 3 bases and J by 8 bases, leaving 10 bases between them. DNA of the CDR3: TGCGCCAGCAGTGACCGCCGGACAGAAAAACTGTTTTTT. This encodes CASSDRRTEKLFF.

V is TRBV13 and J is TRBJ1-4; D gene ambiguous. The V gene lost 0 bases and the J gene lost 2 bases, with 7 bases spanning the gap. The CDR3 contains 15 residues. Germline-derived CDR1 and CDR2 are PRHDT and FYEKMQ (reference sequence). CDR3 in amino acids: CASSLGRRTNEKLFF. The CDR3, as DNA: TGTGCCAGCAGCTTAGGTAGGAGGACTAATGAAAAACTGTTTTTT.

The chain recombines TRBV6-5 with TRBJ1-1; 8 bases match TRBD1. Germline-derived CDR1 and CDR2 are MNHEY and SVGAGI. The V and J ends lost 6 bases and 4 bases, in that order; junction bases with no gene match: 7. The CDR3 is 14 amino acids. CDR3 amino acids: CASRPNRGSTEAFF. Here the CDR3 DNA reads TGTGCCAGCAGGCCTAACAGGGGGAGCACTGAAGCTTTCTTT.

The chain joins TRBV7-9 to TRBJ2-3; D gene ambiguous. The CDR3 extends over 14 amino acids. Germline V gene sequence: CDR1 SEHNR, CDR2 FQNEAQ (reference sequence). Trimming cost V 1 base and J 11 bases, with 16 bases left between them. The CDR3 here is CASSLVSTKLLQYF. The CDR3 DNA is TGTGCCAGCAGCTTAGTGTCGACAAAACTGCTGCAGTATTTT.

The gene calls are TRBV7-2 and TRBJ1-1; D is unclear. This CDR3 is 16 amino acids long. Germline V gene data show CDR1 as SGHTA and CDR2 as FQGNSA. Trimming left V 5 bases short and J 5 bases short, with 21 bases between. CDR3 coding DNA: TGTGCCAGCAGCCCTACTGGAGGTTCGGCGGCGACTGAAGCTTTCTTT. Its translation: CASSPTGGSAATEAFF.